This is a list of T cell receptor beta chains from one sample in a study of blood T cell repertoires in COVID-19. The data were produced by immunoSEQ multiplex PCR, yet TCRdb's version contains in-frame clones alone and is incomplete. Of 200,000 or so clones detected, 87% appear once; the ten largest clones hold roughly 7.1%. Sequencing input: PBMCs or T cells enriched from blood (not recorded which). The receptors originated from a man younger than 40 in a cohort exposed to, infected with or recovered from COVID-19 (not recorded which). The CDR3 runs from the conserved cysteine through the conserved F or W.

v_gene: TRBV18
j_gene: TRBJ1-3
len: 18
CDR3aa: CASSPPDWAGRSGNTIYF

v_gene: TRBV29-1
j_gene: TRBJ2-4
len: 15
CDR3aa: CSVAALAGEGNIQYF

v_gene: TRBV24-1
j_gene: TRBJ2-2
len: 15
CDR3aa: CATSDSARVTGELFF

v_gene: TRBV6-7
j_gene: TRBJ1-6
len: 20
CDR3aa: CASSYSKLTGRLSYNSPLHF

v_gene: TRBV4-1
j_gene: TRBJ2-3
len: 13
CDR3aa: CASSQERHLTQYF

v_gene: TRBV4-2
j_gene: TRBJ1-5
len: 18
CDR3aa: CASSQGGSYEYSNQPQHF

v_gene: TRBV7-9
j_gene: TRBJ2-1
len: 16
CDR3aa: CASSLPLAGGNNEQFF

v_gene: TRBV4-1
j_gene: TRBJ1-5
len: 13
CDR3aa: CASSGRSNQPQHF

v_gene: TRBV27
j_gene: TRBJ2-7
len: 21
CDR3aa: CASSLQEPAGMREGPRDEQYF

v_gene: TRBV19
j_gene: TRBJ1-4
len: 10
CDR3aa: CASRGEKLFF

v_gene: TRBV9
j_gene: TRBJ2-3
len: 15
CDR3aa: CASSYVQAGTDTQYF

v_gene: TRBV3-1/TRBV3-2
j_gene: TRBJ1-4
len: 15
CDR3aa: CASSRIRGGNEKLFF

v_gene: TRBV2
j_gene: TRBJ1-5
len: 15
CDR3aa: CASSETGDSNQPQHF

v_gene: TRBV7-9
j_gene: TRBJ2-4
len: 16
CDR3aa: CASSYPSGLAKNIQYF

v_gene: TRBV28
j_gene: TRBJ1-2
len: 14
CDR3aa: CASSLPRDFPGYTF

v_gene: TRBV5-1
j_gene: TRBJ2-1
len: 15
CDR3aa: CASSSSGSSYNEQFF

v_gene: TRBV11-2
j_gene: TRBJ2-7
len: 15
CDR3aa: CASSLARDRLYEQYF

v_gene: TRBV5-8
j_gene: TRBJ1-2
len: 16
CDR3aa: CASSFVRRRDNYGYTF

v_gene: TRBV29-1
j_gene: TRBJ2-5
len: 12
CDR3aa: CSVLAFEETQYF

v_gene: TRBV3-1/TRBV3-2
j_gene: TRBJ2-5
len: 15
CDR3aa: CASSQEWGGIETQYF

v_gene: TRBV4-1
j_gene: TRBJ2-1
len: 13
CDR3aa: CASSLSGVDEQFF

v_gene: TRBV19
j_gene: TRBJ1-1
len: 16
CDR3aa: CASSATGTGVPPEAFF

v_gene: TRBV13
j_gene: TRBJ2-1
len: 15
CDR3aa: CASSLELAGGNEQFF

v_gene: TRBV28
j_gene: TRBJ1-3
len: 14
CDR3aa: CASSWALSGNTIYF

v_gene: TRBV19
j_gene: TRBJ1-1
len: 11
CDR3aa: CASSTRGWSFF

v_gene: TRBV19
j_gene: TRBJ1-1
len: 17
CDR3aa: CASSIPVGTERNTEAFF

v_gene: TRBV10-3
j_gene: TRBJ1-2
len: 14
CDR3aa: CAISESQGARGYTF

v_gene: TRBV21-1
j_gene: TRBJ2-1
len: 17
CDR3aa: CASSTPTRAENLPEQFF

v_gene: TRBV6-5
j_gene: TRBJ1-1
len: 14
CDR3aa: CASNPDRGDTEAFF

v_gene: TRBV11-3
j_gene: TRBJ2-7
len: 10
CDR3aa: CATLIDEQYF

v_gene: TRBV5-1
j_gene: TRBJ2-7
len: 16
CDR3aa: CASSSSTGSGEHEQYF

v_gene: TRBV5-1
j_gene: TRBJ2-3
len: 18
CDR3aa: CASSLFSLGRVGTDTQYF

v_gene: TRBV15
j_gene: TRBJ1-1
len: 16
CDR3aa: CATSGRPAGVNTEAFF

v_gene: TRBV27
j_gene: TRBJ1-2
len: 14
CDR3aa: CASSLSGPSGGYTF

v_gene: TRBV19
j_gene: TRBJ2-2
len: 12
CDR3aa: CASSMTTGELFF

v_gene: TRBV4-2
j_gene: TRBJ2-1
len: 19
CDR3aa: CASSQFPSGILGGKNEQFF

v_gene: TRBV4-1
j_gene: TRBJ2-5
len: 16
CDR3aa: CASSQDAPGQQETQYF

v_gene: TRBV10-3
j_gene: TRBJ1-5
len: 13
CDR3aa: CAITDRANQPQHF

v_gene: TRBV28
j_gene: TRBJ1-1
len: 14
CDR3aa: CASSAGFSNTEAFF

v_gene: TRBV28
j_gene: TRBJ2-6
len: 23
CDR3aa: CASSPRLGQGTSGRNSGANVLTF